Listed below are T cell receptor beta chains from one sample, sequenced in a study of neoadjuvant nivolumab and ipilimumab in lung cancer. The table came from immunoSEQ multiplex PCR; TCRdb's copy has only in-frame clones and leaves some out. The sample shows roughly 49,000 clones, around 89% of them seen only once. The sample consisted of blood, taken before neoadjuvant nivolumab, alone or with ipilimumab. The receptor set was obtained from an adult with non-small cell lung cancer. Some clones in this sample may be carry-over from other donors' samples. Each CDR3 is given with its conserved first and last residue.

TRBV5-5	CASSLEWQLYNEQFF
TRBV5-1	CASSKGGRMDTEAFF
TRBV9	CASTVEASATNEQFF
TRBV28	CASSLSRGYTF
TRBV19	CASSIDDPMGEQYF
TRBV7-4	CASSLERFQETQYF
TRBV29-1	CSVGTGRGTEAFF
TRBV7-2	CASSFQPTGSEQYF
TRBV7-3	CASATTGANTDTQYF
TRBV4-2	CASSLERETSYEQYF
TRBV13	CASSSVLRGNEQFF
TRBV5-1	CASSLSGTSTDTQYF
TRBV19	CASSIQDRDYNEQFF
TRBV2	CASEAGLAYEQYF
TRBV7-9	CASSSTGNQPQHF
TRBV11-3	CASSRTGSFQETQYF
TRBV7-6	CASSLMQGAETQYF
TRBV20-1	CSAVLGTEAFF
TRBV6-1	CASELTTDTQYF
TRBV2	CASRRVRNTEAFF
TRBV15	CATSRETSTLGNEQFF
TRBV5-1	CASSLNQGNTEAFF
TRBV5-4	CASSLEGGAGANVLTF
TRBV5-1	CASSLVMGGTGELFF
TRBV2	CASSNSGMASNEQFF
TRBV7-9	CASSEGIYEQYF
TRBV29-1	CSVGVPPTDTQYF
TRBV25-1	CASSGQGTSTDTQYF